Listed below are T cell receptor beta chains from one sample, sequenced in a study of blood T cell repertoires in COVID-19. Method: immunoSEQ multiplex PCR; TCRdb's copy keeps in-frame clones and lacks some. The sample contains roughly 180,000 clones, around 85% of which appear only once. The sequenced material came from peripheral blood. The source of these receptors is a man in his 70s with active or convalescent COVID-19. Both conserved end residues are part of each CDR3. Each record gives: V gene, clone size, D gene, J gene, CDR3 protein, CDR3 DNA. The D gene is left open where the match is weak. For some rows the clone size is stated as once, few or many, or as a class when expanded; others skip it.

TRBV6-2/TRBV6-3,-,TRBD2,TRBJ2-1,CASSTPSGAYNEQFF,TGTGCCAGCAGCACACCTAGCGGAGCCTACAATGAGCAGTTCTTC
TRBV7-2,-,-,TRBJ1-2,CASSLGSSERYGYTF,TGTGCCAGCAGCTTAGGTAGTTCCGAGAGATATGGCTACACCTTC
TRBV19,many,-,TRBJ2-2,CASGQKNTGELFF,TGTGCCAGCGGACAGAAAAACACCGGGGAGCTGTTTTTT
TRBV4-3,few,-,TRBJ1-1,CASSQEPTENTEAFF,TGCGCCAGCAGCCAAGAACCCACAGAGAACACTGAAGCTTTCTTT
TRBV6-5,-,-,TRBJ2-7,CASSPLGRSSYEQYF,TGTGCCAGCAGCCCCCTGGGCAGGTCCTCCTACGAGCAGTACTTC
TRBV7-9,-,-,TRBJ2-7,CASSQPHREQYF,TGTGCCAGCAGCCAACCTCACAGGGAGCAGTACTTC
TRBV4-1,-,TRBD2,TRBJ2-2,CASSQDWASGHTGELFF,TGCGCCAGCAGCCAAGATTGGGCTAGCGGCCACACCGGGGAGCTGTTTTTT
TRBV25-1,-,TRBD1,TRBJ1-1,CASSEARTGRTEAFF,TGTGCCAGCAGTGAGGCTAGGACAGGGAGAACTGAAGCTTTCTTT
TRBV19,-,-,TRBJ1-5,CASLGANNQPQHF,TGTGCCAGTCTGGGGGCAAACAATCAGCCCCAGCATTTT
TRBV5-1,-,TRBD1,TRBJ1-2,CASSPATGSLNYGYTF,TGCGCCAGCAGCCCAGCGACAGGGAGCCTTAACTATGGCTACACCTTC
TRBV13,-,TRBD1,TRBJ1-3,CASSSSQGAGNTIYF,TGTGCCAGCAGCTCCTCGCAGGGGGCTGGAAACACCATATATTTT
TRBV5-1,-,-,TRBJ2-3,CASSFGTSPDTQYF,TGCGCCAGCAGCTTTGGGACATCTCCAGATACGCAGTATTTT
TRBV7-9,-,TRBD2,TRBJ2-3,CASSSHPSGERTDTQYF,TGTGCCAGCAGCTCTCACCCTAGCGGGGAACGCACAGATACGCAGTATTTT
TRBV6-5,-,TRBD1,TRBJ1-2,CASSSGQGAVGYTF,TGTGCCAGCAGTTCGGGACAGGGGGCTGTTGGCTACACCTTC
TRBV9,-,-,TRBJ2-7,CASSVDVTNNYEQYF,TGTGCCAGCAGCGTAGACGTGACAAATAATTACGAGCAGTACTTC
TRBV29-1,once,TRBD1,TRBJ2-1,CSVLQPGQGMYNEQFF,TGCAGCGTTCTACAACCGGGACAGGGGATGTACAATGAGCAGTTCTTC
TRBV5-1,-,TRBD1,TRBJ2-2,CASSPGTGLFSGELFF,TGCGCCAGCAGCCCCGGGACAGGGCTATTTTCCGGGGAGCTGTTTTTT
TRBV3-1/TRBV3-2,-,TRBD2,TRBJ2-4,CASSTQRDGPPAKNIQYF,TGTGCCAGCAGCACACAGCGGGACGGCCCACCAGCCAAAAACATTCAGTACTTC
TRBV7-8,-,TRBD1,TRBJ2-7,CASSSRTGQSYEQYF,TGTGCCAGCAGCTCCAGGACAGGGCAGTCCTACGAGCAGTACTTC
TRBV18,-,TRBD1,TRBJ1-1,CASSPVGTGSSSRTEAFF,TGTGCCAGCTCACCCGTCGGGACAGGGAGTTCGTCTCGCACTGAAGCTTTCTTT
TRBV6-5,-,TRBD2,TRBJ2-3,CASTQTSVGDTQYF,TGTGCCAGCACCCAAACTAGCGTCGGGGATACGCAGTATTTT
TRBV6-2/TRBV6-3,-,-,TRBJ1-5,CASSSLAGSGNQPQHF,TGTGCCAGCAGTTCCCTAGCCGGGAGCGGCAATCAGCCCCAGCATTTT
TRBV12-5,few,TRBD1,TRBJ2-1,CASGSPGQGSYNEQFF,TGTGCTAGTGGTTCGCCGGGACAGGGCTCCTACAATGAGCAGTTCTTC
TRBV30,once,TRBD1,TRBJ1-1,CAWSGRTGANTEAFF,TGTGCCTGGAGTGGAAGGACAGGGGCAAACACTGAAGCTTTCTTT
TRBV7-2,-,-,TRBJ1-3,CASSSQVSGNTIYF,TGTGCCAGCAGCTCACAGGTCTCTGGAAACACCATATATTTT
TRBV3-1/TRBV3-2,-,-,TRBJ2-6,CASRRSSGANVLTF,TGTGCCAGCCGGCGGAGCTCTGGGGCCAACGTCCTGACTTTC
TRBV18,-,TRBD2,TRBJ2-2,CASSPATSGFTGELFF,TGTGCCAGCTCACCCGCGACTAGCGGTTTCACCGGGGAGCTGTTTTTT
TRBV2,-,-,TRBJ2-5,CASTPPGGRQETQYF,TGTGCCAGCACCCCCCCCGGGGGGCGCCAGGAGACCCAGTACTTC
TRBV9,-,-,TRBJ2-1,CASSEVGHNEQFF,TGTGCCAGCAGTGAGGTGGGGCACAATGAGCAGTTCTTC
TRBV19,once,-,TRBJ2-2,CASQGLGNTGELFF,TGTGCCAGTCAGGGGTTGGGCAACACCGGGGAGCTGTTTTTT
TRBV27,-,-,TRBJ1-1,CASSLRRKNTEAFF,TGTGCCAGCAGTTTAAGGCGGAAAAACACTGAAGCTTTCTTT
TRBV27,once,TRBD1,TRBJ2-3,CASSLFHRGTPDTQYF,TGTGCCAGCAGTCTATTCCACAGGGGTACGCCAGATACGCAGTATTTT
TRBV7-2,-,-,TRBJ2-1,CASSFHSGGQFF,TGTGCCAGCAGCTTTCATTCCGGGGGGCAGTTCTTC
TRBV4-3,few,-,TRBJ1-6,CASSQDPQGARNSPLHF,TGCGCCAGCAGCCAAGATCCACAGGGAGCGCGGAATTCACCCCTCCACTTT
TRBV12-3/TRBV12-4,few,-,TRBJ1-2,CASSLRGYGYTF,TGTGCCAGCAGTTTACGGGGTTATGGCTACACCTTC
TRBV19,-,TRBD1,TRBJ2-7,CASSPGRGTGAYEQYF,TGTGCCAGTAGTCCGGGTCGGGGGACAGGGGCCTACGAGCAGTACTTC
TRBV19,-,TRBD1,TRBJ1-5,CASNRGLDQPQHF,TGTGCCAGTAACAGGGGGCTCGATCAGCCCCAGCATTTT
TRBV2,once,-,TRBJ1-1,CASSVEGMGTEAFF,TGTGCCAGCAGTGTGGAGGGGATGGGAACTGAAGCTTTCTTT
TRBV7-2,-,-,TRBJ2-2,CASSLRGSTGELFF,TGTGCCAGCAGTCTACGAGGGTCCACCGGGGAGCTGTTTTTT
TRBV9,-,TRBD2,TRBJ2-3,CASSASSGPNTDTQYF,TGTGCCAGCAGCGCTTCTAGCGGACCAAACACAGATACGCAGTATTTT
TRBV4-3,-,-,TRBJ2-7,CASSQVEDVEQYF,TGCGCCAGCAGCCAAGTAGAGGATGTCGAGCAGTACTTC
TRBV29-1,-,-,TRBJ1-1,CSVEEAGEAFF,TGCAGCGTTGAAGAGGCAGGGGAAGCTTTCTTT
TRBV14,-,TRBD1,TRBJ2-3,CASSQDRRTGTDTQYF,TGTGCCAGCAGCCAAGATCGGAGGACAGGGACAGATACGCAGTATTTT
TRBV5-1,-,-,TRBJ2-1,CASSRGSGNEQFF,TGCGCCAGCTCCCGGGGTTCAGGCAATGAGCAGTTCTTC
TRBV5-1,-,TRBD1,TRBJ1-2,CASSMDRGEGGYTF,TGCGCCAGCAGCATGGACAGGGGAGAGGGTGGCTACACCTTC
TRBV9,-,TRBD1,TRBJ2-6,CASSAQGALLSGANVLTF,TGTGCCAGCAGCGCCCAGGGGGCGCTTCTCTCTGGGGCCAACGTCCTGACTTTC
TRBV7-2,once,TRBD1,TRBJ1-1,CASSMRDRVTEAFF,TGTGCCAGCAGCATGAGGGACAGAGTTACTGAAGCTTTCTTT
TRBV5-5,-,-,TRBJ1-2,CASSLDAQIYGYTF,TGTGCCAGCAGCTTGGACGCTCAGATCTATGGCTACACCTTC
TRBV7-3,-,TRBD1,TRBJ2-3,CASSLTGQGAADTQYF,TGTGCCAGCAGCTTAACCGGACAGGGAGCTGCAGATACGCAGTATTTT
TRBV28,-,TRBD2,TRBJ2-1,CASSFGAGDSLGQFF,TGTGCCAGCAGTTTTGGAGCGGGGGATTCGTTGGGGCAGTTCTTC
TRBV6-5,-,TRBD1,TRBJ2-7,CASRTPGTGNYEQYF,TGTGCCAGCAGAACCCCCGGGACAGGGAACTACGAGCAGTACTTC
TRBV24-1,-,TRBD2,TRBJ2-1,CATSDLGTSGSYNEQFF,TGTGCCACCAGTGATTTGGGGACTAGCGGCTCCTACAATGAGCAGTTCTTC
TRBV6-5,-,-,TRBJ1-2,CASIHDTRLGYTF,TGTGCCAGCATCCACGACACCCGGCTAGGCTACACCTTC
TRBV27,-,-,TRBJ1-5,CASSLSSNQPQHF,TGTGCCAGCAGTTTGAGCAGCAATCAGCCCCAGCATTTT
TRBV6-6,-,-,TRBJ1-5,CASSITYQPQHF,TGTGCCAGCAGCATCACTTATCAGCCCCAGCATTTT